The TCR beta chain under discussion was sequenced for a study of OX40 agonist ivuxolimab in advanced cancers. The repertoire was sequenced with immunoSEQ multiplex PCR; TCRdb's copy has only in-frame clones and lacks some. The table lists tens of thousands of clones, approximately 86% of them singletons. For this clone: Antigen: not known.

The V end lost 3 bases, the J end lost 4 bases, and 12 bases lay between the germline ends. Germline CDR1 and CDR2: KGHSH and LQKENI. The CDR3 runs 14 residues. Study observations and caveats: Also showing low normalized T-cell clonal expansion were some of the nonresponders.

This TCR was sampled from an adult with an advanced solid tumor such as melanoma, head and neck, liver or kidney cancer. The chain uses TRBV18 and TRBJ1-1; D unresolved. The input for sequencing was CD4+ or CD8+ T cells sorted from blood, taken in a trial of the OX40 agonist ivuxolimab. CDR3 sequence reads: CASSPEGMGTEAFF. Written as DNA, the CDR3 is TGTGCCAGCTCACCGGAGGGTATGGGCACTGAAGCTTTCTTT. Supplemented by reference TRBV18 and TRBJ1-1, the full variable domain reads NAGVMQNPRHLVRRRGQEARLRCSPMKGHSHVYWYRQLPEEGLKFMVYLQKENIIDESGMPKERFSAEFPKEGPSILRIQQVVRGDSAAYFCASSPEGMGTEAFFGQGTRLTVV.